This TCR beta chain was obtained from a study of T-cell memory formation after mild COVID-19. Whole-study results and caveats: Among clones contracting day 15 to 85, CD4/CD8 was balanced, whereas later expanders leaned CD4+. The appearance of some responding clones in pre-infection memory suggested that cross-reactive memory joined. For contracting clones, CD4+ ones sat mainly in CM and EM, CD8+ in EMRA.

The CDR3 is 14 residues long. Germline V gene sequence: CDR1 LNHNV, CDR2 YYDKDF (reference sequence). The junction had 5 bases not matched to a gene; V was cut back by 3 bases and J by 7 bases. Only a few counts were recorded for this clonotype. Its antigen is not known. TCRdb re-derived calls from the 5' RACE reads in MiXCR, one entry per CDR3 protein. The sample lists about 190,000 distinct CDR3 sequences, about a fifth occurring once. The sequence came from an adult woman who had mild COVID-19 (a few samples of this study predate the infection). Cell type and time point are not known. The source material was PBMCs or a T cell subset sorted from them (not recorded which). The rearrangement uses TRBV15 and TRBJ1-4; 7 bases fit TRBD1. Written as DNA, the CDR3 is TGTGCCACCAGCAGGACAGGGTGGGGTGAAAAACTGTTTTTT. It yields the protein CATSRTGWGEKLFF.